This TCR beta chain came from a study of T cell repertoires in cytomegalovirus infection. About the research overall: Indications of both CMV infection and matching HLA type were provided by public TCR beta signatures. Study findings and constraints: Cumulative public TCR beta family frequency identified carriers of CMV plus the relevant HLA. Across the ex vivo response, the dominant clonotypes were HLA-C-restricted CMV-specific TCR beta clonotypes.

Concerning this clonotype: What it binds is unknown.

TCRdb reanalysed the reads using MiXCR and keeps one entry per CDR3 protein. The sample holds just under 550,000 distinct CDR3 sequences, about 26% seen once. Sequencing was done on a sample of PBMCs. The source is a human donor in good health (CMV status not recorded). Some clones in this sample may be carry-over from other donors' samples.

The CDR3 DNA is TGTGCCAGCAGTTTCCGGGGACAGGCTGCTCCCCACTTT. This gives the protein CASSFRGQAAPHF. The chain employs TRBV12-3 or TRBV12-4 and TRBJ1-6; 8 nucleotides agree with TRBD1. CDR3 length equals 13 residues. V trimming: 3 bases; J trimming: 18 bases; junction bases outside the gene matches: 10.